A single sample gave rise to the 18 T cell receptor beta chains below, sequenced in a study of cytotoxic CD8 clonotypes in ibrutinib-treated CLL. Measured with immunoSEQ multiplex PCR; TCRdb has only the in-frame clones, and not every one. The data contain roughly 150,000 clones, roughly 86% of them singletons. This sample comprised PBMCs, obtained after 12 months of ibrutinib treatment. The receptors come from a human donor with chronic lymphocytic leukemia.

The CDR3 reads CASSYSGGGAADTQYF. The CDR3, as DNA: TGTGCCAGCAGTTACTCGGGCGGGGGCGCGGCAGATACGCAGTATTTT. This chain uses TRBV6-6 with TRBJ2-3; D perhaps matches TRBD2 (7 bases). Germline-derived CDR1 and CDR2 are MNHNY and SVGAGI (reference sequence). V lost 0 bases and J lost 4, with 14 bases in between. This CDR3 spans 16 amino acids.

V usage is TRBV7-6 and J usage is TRBJ2-1; 10 nucleotides agree with TRBD1. This CDR3 region has 18 residues. V was clipped by 1 base and J by 4 bases; unmatched bases: 10. Germline lookup yields CDR1 SGHVS and CDR2 FNYEAQ. CDR3 nucleotides: TGTGCCAGCAGCTTAGAATTTCTTGGGACAGGGGAATACAATGAGCAGTTCTTC. It yields the protein CASSLEFLGTGEYNEQFF.

This chain connects TRBV6-5 to TRBJ2-1, with 7 nucleotides matching TRBD1. Germline values: CDR1 MNHEY, CDR2 SVGAGI. V lost 6 bases, J lost 14 bases, and 7 bases stayed unmatched. There are 11 residues in the CDR3. CDR3 sequence reads: CASSLDRVEFF. The CDR3, as DNA: TGTGCCAGCAGCCTCGACAGGGTTGAGTTCTTC.

This clone is a singleton in its sample. The chain has TRBV4-1 and TRBJ2-3, with TRBD2 as a possible D gene (5 bases). The CDR3 extends over 17 amino acids. Deletions cut 0 bases from V and 0 bases from J, with 13 bases between. Germline V lookup: CDR1 MGHRA, CDR2 YSYEKL. The CDR3, as DNA: TGCGCCAGCAGCCAAGATCCCCCAGCGGCTAGCACAGATACGCAGTATTTT. Translated: CASSQDPPAASTDTQYF.

The chain combines TRBV28 with TRBJ1-3; D uncertain. Deletions cut 5 bases from V and 1 base from J, with 9 bases between. Germline CDR1 reads MDHEN; CDR2 reads SYDVKM. The CDR3 length is 14 residues. CDR3: CASSRIGSGNTIYF. The CDR3 DNA follows: TGTGCCAGCAGTCGAATCGGTTCTGGAAACACCATATATTTT.

This chain connects TRBV4-3 to TRBJ1-1; no clear D. The CDR3 totals 15 residues. The germline V gene encodes CDR1 LGHNA and CDR2 YSLEER. V was shortened by 0 bases and J by 0 bases, with 8 bases between the two germline ends. For the CDR3, the DNA is TGCGCCAGCAGCCAAGATACGGTTATGAACACTGAAGCTTTCTTT. It translates to CASSQDTVMNTEAFF.

V is TRBV2 and J is TRBJ1-4, with 7 positions matching TRBD1. Germline CDR1 is SNHLY and CDR2 is FYNNEI. The CDR3 loop spans 16 amino acids. V was pared by 6 bases and J by 0 bases, with 7 bases of the junction left unmatched. Here the CDR3 reads CASRPGQTTTNEKLFF. The CDR3 DNA follows: TGTGCCAGCAGACCGGGACAGACAACAACTAATGAAAAACTGTTTTTT.

The chain joins TRBV28 to TRBJ2-4; D is possibly TRBD2 (5 bases). Trimming pared 3 bases from V and 12 bases from J, leaving 15 bases between. This CDR3 comprises 13 residues. Germline V gene lookup returns CDR1 MDHEN and CDR2 SYDVKM. The CDR3: CASSLAGEHTQYF. For the CDR3, the DNA is TGTGCCAGCAGTTTGGCTGGGGAGCACACTCAGTACTTC.

This chain connects TRBV2 to TRBJ2-1, with D perhaps TRBD1 (6 bases). This CDR3 region has 13 residues. Germline V lookup: CDR1 SNHLY, CDR2 FYNNEI. Trimming shortened V by 7 bases and J by 2 bases, and 9 bases separated the two germline ends. The CDR3 protein is CASNRDTYNEQFF. In nucleotides, the CDR3 is TGTGCCAGCAACAGGGACACCTACAATGAGCAGTTCTTC.

The chain carries TRBV4-2 and TRBJ2-7, with 8 bases that match TRBD1. This CDR3 region has 15 residues. The germline gives CDR1 LGHNA, CDR2 YNFKEQ. The ends lost 1 base at V and 2 bases at J; junction bases unmatched: 4. DNA of the CDR3: TGTGCCAGCAGCCAAGGACAGGGGTTGACCTACGAGCAGTACTTC. Translating it yields CASSQGQGLTYEQYF.

The chain carries TRBV28 and TRBJ2-3; 12 bases match TRBD2. The germline CDR1 and CDR2 sequences are MDHEN and SYDVKM. The J segment lost 6 bases and the V segment lost 8 bases, leaving 3 bases of the junction unmatched. This CDR3 is 13 amino acids long. The CDR3 sequence is CASRLAGEDTQYF. DNA of the CDR3: TGTGCCAGCCGACTAGCGGGAGAGGATACGCAGTATTTT.

This clone was seen a few times. J is TRBJ1-4 and V is TRBV18; D unresolved. Germline V CDR1 and CDR2: KGHSH, LQKENI. The CDR3 contains 17 residues. V gave up 1 base and J gave up 2 bases, with 14 bases separating them. This CDR3 reads CASSPQGGRVTNEKLFF. DNA of the CDR3: TGTGCCAGCTCACCACAGGGTGGTCGAGTGACTAATGAAAAACTGTTTTTT.

In DNA, the CDR3 is TGCGCCAGCAGCCAAAGGGCCGGGGGAGACACTGAAGCTTTCTTT. It yields the protein CASSQRAGGDTEAFF. V and J are TRBV4-1 and TRBJ1-1, with D perhaps matching TRBD1 (5 bases). CDR3 size: 15 residues. Germline V gives CDR1 MGHRA, CDR2 YSYEKL. Trimming took off 2 bases at V and 3 bases at J, with 13 bases between the two ends.

In DNA form, the CDR3 reads TGTGCCAGCAGCCAGGGACAGGGCTATGGCTACACCTTC. It codes for CASSQGQGYGYTF. The gene calls are TRBV14 and TRBJ1-2; TRBD1 matches at 9 bases. The CDR3 spans 13 residues. V dropped 3 bases and J dropped 4; count of bases not matched to a gene: 0. Germline-derived CDR1 and CDR2 are SGHDN and FVKESK.

This clone came up a few times. The J gene is TRBJ2-7, the V gene TRBV7-3; perhaps TRBD1 as D (6 bases). The CDR3 is made up of 14 amino acids. The ends were cut back, 11 bases at V and 1 base at J, with 18 bases in the middle. Germline CDR1 is SGHTA and CDR2 is FQGTGA. The CDR3 is CALPDRSTSYEQYF. CDR3 DNA sequence: TGTGCCTTACCAGACAGGTCCACTTCCTACGAGCAGTACTTC.

The V and J genes are TRBV27 and TRBJ1-6; no clear D gene. From germline, CDR1 is MNHEY and CDR2 SMNVEV (reference sequence). Trimming shortened V by 1 base and J by 5 bases, and 12 bases separated the two germline ends. The CDR3 spans 16 residues. CDR3 in amino acids: CASSLLAETNNSPLHF. The CDR3 nucleotides are TGTGCCAGCAGTTTATTGGCAGAGACTAATAATTCACCCCTCCACTTT.

The chain uses TRBV28 and TRBJ1-1, with D tentatively TRBD1 (5 bases). CDR1 and CDR2 from the germline V gene are MDHEN and SYDVKM. The CDR3 has 11 residues. V was shortened by 5 bases and J by 11 bases, with 12 bases between the two germline ends. The CDR3 spells CASSTLQGAFF. Written as DNA, the CDR3 is TGTGCCAGCAGTACCCTTCAGGGTGCTTTCTTT.

V gene TRBV6-1 combines with J gene TRBJ1-1; D not resolved. Trimming took 4 bases from V and 5 from J, leaving 14 bases between them. Germline V gene data show CDR1 as MNHNS and CDR2 as SASEGT. The CDR3 loop spans 14 amino acids. The chain's CDR3 is CASSASGDGTEAFF. The CDR3 DNA reads TGTGCCAGCAGTGCTTCCGGGGATGGGACTGAAGCTTTCTTT.